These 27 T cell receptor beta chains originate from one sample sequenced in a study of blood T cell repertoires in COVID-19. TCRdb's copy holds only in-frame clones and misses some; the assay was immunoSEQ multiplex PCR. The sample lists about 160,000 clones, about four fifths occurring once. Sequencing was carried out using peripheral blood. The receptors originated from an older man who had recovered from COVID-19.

CDR3 residues: CASRPQNNEQFF. CDR3 bases: TGCGCCAGCAGGCCGCAGAACAATGAGCAGTTCTTC. The chain joins TRBV5-1 to TRBJ2-1; D gene unclear. The CDR3 runs 12 residues. V was pared by 5 bases and J by 5 bases, with 8 bases between. Germline CDR1 reads SGHRS; CDR2 reads YFSETQ.

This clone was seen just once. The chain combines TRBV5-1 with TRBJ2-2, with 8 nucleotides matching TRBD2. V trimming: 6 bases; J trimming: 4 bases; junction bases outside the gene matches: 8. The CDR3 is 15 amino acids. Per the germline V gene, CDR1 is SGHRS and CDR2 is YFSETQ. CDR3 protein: CASTPLAGPTGELFF. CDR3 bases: TGCGCCAGCACCCCCTTAGCGGGGCCCACCGGGGAGCTGTTTTTT. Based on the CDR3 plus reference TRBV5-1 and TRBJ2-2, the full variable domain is KAGVTQTPRYLIKTRGQQVTLSCSPISGHRSVSWYQQTPGQGLQFLFEYFSETQRNKGNFPGRFSGRQFSNSRSEMNVSTLELGDSALYLCASTPLAGPTGELFFGEGSRLTVL.

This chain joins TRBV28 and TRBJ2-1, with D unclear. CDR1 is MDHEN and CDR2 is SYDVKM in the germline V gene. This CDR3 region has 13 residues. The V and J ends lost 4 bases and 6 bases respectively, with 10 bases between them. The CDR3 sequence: CASSSTTTNEQFF. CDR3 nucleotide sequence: TGTGCCAGCAGTTCCACTACTACCAATGAGCAGTTCTTC.

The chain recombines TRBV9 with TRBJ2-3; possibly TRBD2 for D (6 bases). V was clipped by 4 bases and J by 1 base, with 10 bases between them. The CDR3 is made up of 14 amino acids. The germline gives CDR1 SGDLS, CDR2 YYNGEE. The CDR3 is CASSSWGGTDTQYF. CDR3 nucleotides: TGTGCCAGCAGCTCTTGGGGGGGCACAGATACGCAGTATTTT.

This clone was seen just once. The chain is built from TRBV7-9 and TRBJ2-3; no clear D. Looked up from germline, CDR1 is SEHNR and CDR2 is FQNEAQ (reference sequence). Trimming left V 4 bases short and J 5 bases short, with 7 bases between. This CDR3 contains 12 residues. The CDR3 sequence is CASSSGVDTQYF. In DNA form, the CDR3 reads TGTGCCAGCAGCTCCGGAGTAGATACGCAGTATTTT.

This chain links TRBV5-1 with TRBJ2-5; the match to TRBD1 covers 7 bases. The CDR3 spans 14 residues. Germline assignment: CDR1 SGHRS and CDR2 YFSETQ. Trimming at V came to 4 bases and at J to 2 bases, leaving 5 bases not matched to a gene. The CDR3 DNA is TGCGCCAGCAGCCCCGACAGGGAGCAAGAGACCCAGTACTTC. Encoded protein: CASSPDREQETQYF.

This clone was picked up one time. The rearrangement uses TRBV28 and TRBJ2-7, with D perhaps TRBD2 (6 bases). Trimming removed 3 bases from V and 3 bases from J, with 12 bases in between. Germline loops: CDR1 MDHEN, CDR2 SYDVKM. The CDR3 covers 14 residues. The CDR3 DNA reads TGTGCCAGCAGTTTCAGCCTAGCGTTCTACGAGCAGTACTTC. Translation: CASSFSLAFYEQYF.

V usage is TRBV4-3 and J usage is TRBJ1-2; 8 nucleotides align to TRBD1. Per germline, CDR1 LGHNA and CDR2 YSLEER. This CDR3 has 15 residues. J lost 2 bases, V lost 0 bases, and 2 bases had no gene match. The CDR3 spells CASSQDWTGNYGYTF. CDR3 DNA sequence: TGCGCCAGCAGCCAAGATTGGACAGGGAACTATGGCTACACCTTC.

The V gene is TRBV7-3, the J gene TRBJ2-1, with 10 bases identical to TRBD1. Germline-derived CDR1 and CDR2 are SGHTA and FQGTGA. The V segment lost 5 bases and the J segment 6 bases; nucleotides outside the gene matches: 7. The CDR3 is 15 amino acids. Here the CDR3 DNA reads TGTGCCAGCAGCCCGGACAGGGGGAACGTCAATGAGCAGTTCTTC. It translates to CASSPDRGNVNEQFF.

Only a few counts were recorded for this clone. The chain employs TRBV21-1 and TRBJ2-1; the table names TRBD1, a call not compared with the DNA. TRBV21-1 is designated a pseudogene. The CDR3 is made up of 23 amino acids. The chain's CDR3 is CASSNNVPYRVRDLLCGYNEQFF. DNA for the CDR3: TGTGCCAGCAGCAACAACGTGCCCTACAGGGTAAGAGATCTACTGTGTGGCTACAATGAGCAGTTCTTC.

DNA for the CDR3: TGTGCCAGCAGCCAAGATCTGGGGCAGGATGCCTATGGCTACACCTTC. Amino acids: CASSQDLGQDAYGYTF. The chain uses TRBV3-1 (or the pseudogene TRBV3-2) and TRBJ1-2, with D possibly TRBD1 on 5 matching bases. The CDR3 has 16 residues. Germline V CDR1 and CDR2: LGHDT, YNNKEL (reference sequence). V was shortened by 0 bases and J by 4 bases, with 15 bases between the two germline ends.

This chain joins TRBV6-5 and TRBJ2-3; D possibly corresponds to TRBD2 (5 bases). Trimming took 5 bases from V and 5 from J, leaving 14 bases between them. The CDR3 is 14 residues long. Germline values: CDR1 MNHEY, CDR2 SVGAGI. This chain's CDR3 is CASSPGRGKDTQYF. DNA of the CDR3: TGTGCCAGCAGTCCTGGCCGGGGTAAAGATACGCAGTATTTT.

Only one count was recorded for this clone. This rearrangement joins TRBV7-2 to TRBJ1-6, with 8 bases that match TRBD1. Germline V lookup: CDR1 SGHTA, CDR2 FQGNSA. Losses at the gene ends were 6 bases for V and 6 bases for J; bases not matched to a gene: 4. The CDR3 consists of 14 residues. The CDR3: CASSLDRANSPLHF. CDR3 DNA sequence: TGTGCCAGCAGTTTGGACAGGGCTAATTCACCCCTCCACTTT.

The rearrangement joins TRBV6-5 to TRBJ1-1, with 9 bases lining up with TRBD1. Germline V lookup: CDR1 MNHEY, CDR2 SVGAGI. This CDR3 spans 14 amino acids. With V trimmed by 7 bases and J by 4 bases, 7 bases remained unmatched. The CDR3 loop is CASTDRGKGTEAFF. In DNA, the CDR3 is TGTGCCAGCACCGACAGGGGGAAGGGCACTGAAGCTTTCTTT.

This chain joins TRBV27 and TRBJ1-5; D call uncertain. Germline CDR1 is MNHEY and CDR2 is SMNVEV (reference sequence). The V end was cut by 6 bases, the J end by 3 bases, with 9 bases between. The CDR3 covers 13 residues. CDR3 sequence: CASRLMYNQPQHF. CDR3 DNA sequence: TGTGCCAGCAGGTTAATGTACAATCAGCCCCAGCATTTT.

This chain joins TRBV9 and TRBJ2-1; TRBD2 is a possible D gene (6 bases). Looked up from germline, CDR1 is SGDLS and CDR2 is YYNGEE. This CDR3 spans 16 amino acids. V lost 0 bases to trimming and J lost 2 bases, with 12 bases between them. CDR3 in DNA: TGTGCCAGCAGCGTAGGAACTAGCCCTCCCTACAATGAGCAGTTCTTC. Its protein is CASSVGTSPPYNEQFF.

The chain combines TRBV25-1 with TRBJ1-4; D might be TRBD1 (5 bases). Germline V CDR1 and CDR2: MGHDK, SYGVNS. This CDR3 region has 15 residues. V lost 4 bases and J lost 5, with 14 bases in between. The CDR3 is CASSAPGGGNEKLFF. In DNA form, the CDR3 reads TGTGCCAGCAGTGCACCCGGGGGGGGGAATGAAAAACTGTTTTTT.

The DNA of the CDR3 is TGTGCCAGCTCCCAGACTAGCGGGAGCCCTAACAATGAGCAGTTCTTC. This codes for CASSQTSGSPNNEQFF. V is TRBV18 and J is TRBJ2-1, with TRBD2 matching over 12 bases. Germline assignment: CDR1 KGHSH and CDR2 LQKENI. The CDR3 has 16 residues. V dropped 6 bases and J dropped 5; count of bases not matched to a gene: 8. Variable domain in full (rest from reference TRBV18 and TRBJ2-1): NAGVMQNPRHLVRRRGQEARLRCSPMKGHSHVYWYRQLPEEGLKFMVYLQKENIIDESGMPKERFSAEFPKEGPSILRIQQVVRGDSAAYFCASSQTSGSPNNEQFFGPGTRLTVL.

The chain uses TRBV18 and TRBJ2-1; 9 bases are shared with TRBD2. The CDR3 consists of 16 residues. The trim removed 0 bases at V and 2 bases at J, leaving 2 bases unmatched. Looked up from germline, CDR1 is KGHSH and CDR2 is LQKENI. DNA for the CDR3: TGTGCCAGCTCACCACCTAGCGGGGGAACCTACAATGAGCAGTTCTTC. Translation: CASSPPSGGTYNEQFF.

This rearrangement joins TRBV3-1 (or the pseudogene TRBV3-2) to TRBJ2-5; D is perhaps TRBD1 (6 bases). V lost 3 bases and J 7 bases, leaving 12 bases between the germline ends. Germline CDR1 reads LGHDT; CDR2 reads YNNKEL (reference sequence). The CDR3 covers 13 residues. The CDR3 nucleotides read TGTGCCAGCAGCCAGGGACACGGACGGACCCAGTACTTC. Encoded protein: CASSQGHGRTQYF.

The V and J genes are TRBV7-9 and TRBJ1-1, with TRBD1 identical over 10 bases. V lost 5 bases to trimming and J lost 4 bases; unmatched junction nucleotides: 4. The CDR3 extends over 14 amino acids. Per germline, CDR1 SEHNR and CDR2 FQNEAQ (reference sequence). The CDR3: CASSRGTGVTEAFF. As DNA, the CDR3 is TGTGCCAGCAGCCGAGGGACAGGGGTCACTGAAGCTTTCTTT.

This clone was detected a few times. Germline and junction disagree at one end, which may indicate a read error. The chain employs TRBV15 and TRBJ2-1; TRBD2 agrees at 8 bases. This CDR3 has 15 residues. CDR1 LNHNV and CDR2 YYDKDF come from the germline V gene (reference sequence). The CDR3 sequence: CATRLARVSHNEQFF. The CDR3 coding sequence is TGTGCCACTCGACTAGCGAGAGTCTCCCACAATGAGCAGTTCTTC.

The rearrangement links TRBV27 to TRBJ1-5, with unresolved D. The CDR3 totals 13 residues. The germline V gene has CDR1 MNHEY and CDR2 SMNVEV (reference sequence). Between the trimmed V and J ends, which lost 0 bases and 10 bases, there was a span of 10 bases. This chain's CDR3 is CASSLSPMRPQHF. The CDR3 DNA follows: TGTGCCAGCAGTTTATCGCCAATGCGCCCCCAGCATTTT.

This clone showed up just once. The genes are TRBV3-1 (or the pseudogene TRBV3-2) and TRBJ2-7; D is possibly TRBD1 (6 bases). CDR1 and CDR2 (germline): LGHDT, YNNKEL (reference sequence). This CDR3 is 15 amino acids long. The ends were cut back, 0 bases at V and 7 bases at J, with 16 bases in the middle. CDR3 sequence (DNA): TGTGCCAGCAGCCAAGATGGGGGCGGTGGGCGGGAGCAGTACTTC. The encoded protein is CASSQDGGGGREQYF.

The CDR3 is CASTHASSGNNEQFF. DNA for the CDR3: TGTGCCAGTACTCATGCGTCTAGCGGAAACAATGAGCAGTTCTTC. The gene calls are TRBV19 and TRBJ2-1, with 7 bases that match TRBD2. Germline lookup yields CDR1 LNHDA and CDR2 SQIVND (reference sequence). The CDR3 has 15 residues. Trimming cost V 7 bases and J 5 bases; bases outside gene matches: 11. Based on the CDR3 plus reference TRBV19 and TRBJ2-1, the full variable domain is DGGITQSPKYLFRKEGQNVTLSCEQNLNHDAMYWYRQDPGQGLRLIYYSQIVNDFQKGDIAEGYSVSREKKESFPLTVTSAQKNPTAFYLCASTHASSGNNEQFFGPGTRLTVL.

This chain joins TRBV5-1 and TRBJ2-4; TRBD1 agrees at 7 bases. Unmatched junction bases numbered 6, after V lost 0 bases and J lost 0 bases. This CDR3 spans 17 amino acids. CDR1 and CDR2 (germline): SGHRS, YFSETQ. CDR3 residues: CASSLGWQGVAKNIQYF. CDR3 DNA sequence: TGCGCCAGCAGCTTGGGATGGCAGGGGGTAGCCAAAAACATTCAGTACTTC.

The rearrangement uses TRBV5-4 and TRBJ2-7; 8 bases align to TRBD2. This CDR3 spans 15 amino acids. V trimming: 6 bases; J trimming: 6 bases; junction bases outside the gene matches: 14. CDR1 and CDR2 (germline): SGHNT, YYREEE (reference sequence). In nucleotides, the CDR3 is TGTGCCAGCACCCGGGCGGGGGGAGGCTCGGGCGAGCAGTACTTC. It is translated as CASTRAGGGSGEQYF.